Following are 30 T cell receptor beta chains from one sample sequenced in a study of control samples from healthy donors and cancer patients. The data were produced by immunoSEQ multiplex PCR, yet TCRdb's version contains in-frame clones alone and is incomplete. Of some 70,000 clones detected, approximately 86% appear once; the ten largest clones hold less than 20%. The material sequenced was blood. These receptors were collected from a man between 60 and 70 years old in good health.

This sequence joins TRBV19 and TRBJ1-5; D ambiguous. The V end lost 5 bases, the J end lost 5 bases, and 10 bases lay between the germline ends. Germline assignment: CDR1 LNHDA and CDR2 SQIVND (reference sequence). The CDR3 spans 13 residues. The CDR3 DNA is TGTGCCAGTAGTGCACGGCCGGATCAGCCCCAGCATTTT. It is translated as CASSARPDQPQHF. Looking up the rest from reference TRBV19 and TRBJ1-5 gives the full variable domain: DGGITQSPKYLFRKEGQNVTLSCEQNLNHDAMYWYRQDPGQGLRLIYYSQIVNDFQKGDIAEGYSVSREKKESFPLTVTSAQKNPTAFYLCASSARPDQPQHFGDGTRLSIL.

In its sample, this clone was seen a few times. The rearrangement links TRBV29-1 to TRBJ2-1; D remains unclear. There are 12 residues in the CDR3. Trimming stripped 3 bases from V and 6 bases from J, with 9 bases between. Germline V lookup: CDR1 SQVTM, CDR2 ANQGSEA. CDR3 DNA: TGCAGCGTTGATGATAGAGGCAATGAGCAGTTCTTC. It translates to CSVDDRGNEQFF.

The V call is TRBV19, the J call TRBJ2-1; a weak D match, TRBD2 (7 bases). Germline V gene sequence: CDR1 LNHDA, CDR2 SQIVND (reference sequence). The CDR3 spans 14 residues. V lost 3 bases and J lost 9, with 15 bases in between. The CDR3 sequence is CASSMGASGREQFF. CDR3 DNA sequence: TGTGCCAGTAGTATGGGGGCTAGCGGTCGTGAGCAGTTCTTC.

This clone has more than one count but fewer than ten. The J gene is TRBJ2-7, the V gene TRBV6-5; possibly TRBD2 for D (6 bases). This CDR3 is built from 13 residues. Per the germline V gene, CDR1 is MNHEY and CDR2 is SVGAGI. Trimming stripped 7 bases from V and 3 bases from J, with 13 bases between. The CDR3 loop is CASKDYLGYEQYF. The CDR3 DNA reads as TGTGCCAGCAAGGACTACCTTGGCTACGAGCAGTACTTC.

The sample holds one count of this clone. This rearrangement joins TRBV6-5 to TRBJ2-7; D perhaps matches TRBD2 (7 bases). The germline V gene has CDR1 MNHEY and CDR2 SVGAGI. The CDR3 extends over 12 amino acids. The V end was cut by 6 bases, the J end by 5 bases, with 11 bases between. CDR3 protein: CASREGGDEQYF. The CDR3 DNA sequence: TGTGCCAGCAGAGAGGGGGGGGACGAGCAGTACTTC.

The chain links TRBV7-2 to TRBJ1-5; unclear D gene. Trimming took off 1 base at V and 5 bases at J, with 9 bases between the two ends. The CDR3 runs to 14 residues. The germline CDR1 and CDR2 sequences are SGHTA and FQGNSA. CDR3 sequence: CASSLELGYQPQHF. The CDR3 region has the DNA TGTGCCAGCAGCTTAGAGTTGGGTTATCAGCCCCAGCATTTT.

V is TRBV11-2 and J is TRBJ1-2; a possible D gene is TRBD1 (6 bases). Germline CDR1 and CDR2: SGHAT and FQNNGV. This CDR3 has 14 residues. Trimming removed 3 bases at V and 4 bases at J, with 12 bases between. The CDR3 spells CASSFIGGAYGYTF. In nucleotides, the CDR3 is TGTGCCAGCAGCTTCATCGGGGGGGCCTATGGCTACACCTTC.

The V gene is TRBV5-4, the J gene TRBJ2-1; 9 bases agree with TRBD2. The CDR3 totals 18 residues. Germline lookup yields CDR1 SGHNT and CDR2 YYREEE (reference sequence). V shed 0 bases and J 0 bases; nucleotides not matched to a gene: 7. The CDR3 reads CASSLGLAGLGSYNEQFF. DNA of the CDR3: TGTGCCAGCAGCTTGGGGCTAGCGGGACTAGGCTCCTACAATGAGCAGTTCTTC.

This clone was counted only a few times. CDR3 DNA: TGTGCCAGCAGCGAAGGGGCGAACACCGGGGAGCTGTTTTTT. The encoded protein is CASSEGANTGELFF. The rearrangement uses TRBV14 and TRBJ2-2; TRBD1 might be the D (5 bases). With 5 bases removed from V and 0 bases from J, the gap between germline ends came to 7 bases. In germline, CDR1 is SGHDN, CDR2 FVKESK. The CDR3 has 14 residues.

J is TRBJ1-1 and V is TRBV4-3; D ambiguous. V was shortened by 0 bases and J by 7 bases, with 12 bases between the two germline ends. This CDR3 is 14 amino acids long. CDR1 and CDR2 from the germline V gene are LGHNA and YSLEER. This CDR3 reads CASSQDLRVSEAFF. DNA of the CDR3: TGCGCCAGCAGCCAAGATCTTAGGGTGAGTGAAGCTTTCTTT.

The V and J genes are TRBV9 and TRBJ2-2; 13 bases are a match to TRBD2. The V and J ends lost 2 bases and 7 bases, in that order; junction bases with no gene match: 11. In germline, CDR1 is SGDLS, CDR2 YYNGEE. CDR3 length equals 18 residues. The CDR3 coding sequence is TGTGCCAGCAGCGTCGTTCCGGGACTAGCGGGAACGGGCGGGGAGCTGTTTTTT. Its protein product is CASSVVPGLAGTGGELFF. Full variable domain (outside the CDR3, taken from reference TRBV9 and TRBJ2-2): DSGVTQTPKHLITATGQRVTLRCSPRSGDLSVYWYQQSLDQGLQFLIQYYNGEERAKGNILERFSAQQFPDLHSELNLSSLELGDSALYFCASSVVPGLAGTGGELFFGEGSRLTVL.

J is TRBJ1-2 and V is TRBV12-3 or TRBV12-4, with TRBD1 matching over 8 bases. The CDR3 is 13 amino acids. Unmatched junction bases numbered 4, after V lost 7 bases and J lost 3 bases. The CDR3 region is CASKGQGDYGYTF. Here the CDR3 DNA reads TGTGCCAGCAAAGGACAGGGAGACTATGGCTACACCTTC.

The chain is built from TRBV29-1 and TRBJ2-5, with a weak D call TRBD1 (6 bases). Trimming stripped 6 bases from V and 5 bases from J, with 19 bases between. Germline V gene data show CDR1 as SQVTM and CDR2 as ANQGSEA. The CDR3 runs 14 residues. The DNA for the CDR3 is TGCAGCGTACCCCCCCCTGACAGGTGGGAGACCCAGTACTTC. This gives the protein CSVPPPDRWETQYF.

The V gene is TRBV9, the J gene TRBJ1-2; D is unclear. The CDR3 is 13 residues long. Germline V gene sequence: CDR1 SGDLS, CDR2 YYNGEE. Deletions cut 0 bases from V and 7 bases from J, with 10 bases between. The CDR3 protein is CASSVGQVGGYTF. The CDR3 bases are TGTGCCAGCAGCGTAGGGCAGGTGGGTGGCTACACCTTC.

Concerning this clone itself: The sample holds other DNA sequences that translate to the same CDR3. The rearrangement links TRBV18 to TRBJ2-5; D gene unclear. The CDR3 is 13 residues long. V shed 3 bases and J shed 4 bases, with 9 bases lying between them. Per germline, CDR1 KGHSH and CDR2 LQKENI. The CDR3 region has the DNA TGTGCCAGCTCACCGGGGTTGCGAGAGACCCAGTACTTC. It codes for CASSPGLRETQYF.

This clone is a singleton in its sample. The chain carries TRBV27 and TRBJ2-7; perhaps TRBD1 as D (5 bases). V was clipped by 2 bases and J by 4 bases, with 9 bases between them. Germline V gene data show CDR1 as MNHEY and CDR2 as SMNVEV (reference sequence). The length of the CDR3 is 13 residues. CDR3 DNA: TGTGCCAGCAGTTTAAGGGGAACGTACGAGCAGTACTTC. It translates to CASSLRGTYEQYF.

V is TRBV2 and J is TRBJ1-2; D unresolved. CDR3 length equals 12 residues. V was pared by 9 bases and J by 6 bases, with 14 bases between. Germline CDR1 reads SNHLY; CDR2 reads FYNNEI. CDR3 loop: CARNPNLNGYTF. CDR3 DNA sequence: TGTGCCAGGAACCCTAATCTTAATGGCTACACCTTC.

CDR3 DNA: TGTGCCAGCAGTGGTAGTAATAGGGGGCGAAACACCGGGGAGCTGTTTTTT. This translates into CASSGSNRGRNTGELFF. The rearrangement uses TRBV2 and TRBJ2-2; 7 nucleotides match TRBD1. This CDR3 is 17 amino acids long. Losses at the gene ends were 4 bases for V and 2 bases for J; bases not matched to a gene: 10. Germline V CDR1 and CDR2: SNHLY, FYNNEI. Full variable domain (rest looked up from reference TRBV2 and TRBJ2-2): EPEVTQTPSHQVTQMGQEVILRCVPISNHLYFYWYRQILGQKVEFLVSFYNNEISEKSEIFDDQFSVERPDGSNFTLKIRSTKLEDSAMYFCASSGSNRGRNTGELFFGEGSRLTVL.

This clone was picked up one time. The chain links TRBV6-2 or TRBV6-3 to TRBJ2-1, with TRBD1 as a possible D gene (5 bases). The germline CDR1 and CDR2 sequences are MNHEY and SVGEGT. Trimming took off 2 bases at V and 0 bases at J, with 11 bases between the two ends. The CDR3 is made up of 16 amino acids. The CDR3 region is CASSYKDTSSYNEQFF. In DNA form, the CDR3 reads TGTGCCAGCAGTTACAAGGACACATCCTCCTACAATGAGCAGTTCTTC.

The rearrangement uses TRBV30 and TRBJ2-5, with a weak D call TRBD1 (6 bases). The CDR3 is 13 amino acids. Looked up from germline, CDR1 is GTSNPN and CDR2 is SVGIG (reference sequence). Trimming removed 0 bases from V and 5 bases from J, with 10 bases in between. The CDR3 nucleotides are TGTGCCTGGAGTGTTACAGGGCCTGAGACCCAGTACTTC. It translates to CAWSVTGPETQYF.

In its sample, this clone was seen a few times. The CDR3 region is CASSFGRLSSYNSPLHF. Written as DNA, the CDR3 is TGTGCCAGCAGTTTTGGGAGATTGAGCTCCTATAATTCACCCCTCCACTTT. J is TRBJ1-6 and V is TRBV27; no firm D call. Germline V gene data show CDR1 as MNHEY and CDR2 as SMNVEV (reference sequence). The CDR3 consists of 17 residues. Trimming removed 3 bases at V and 0 bases at J, with 12 bases between.

This chain joins TRBV29-1 and TRBJ2-7; 8 nucleotides line up with TRBD1. This CDR3 spans 15 amino acids. In germline, CDR1 is SQVTM, CDR2 ANQGSEA. J was trimmed by 0 bases and V by 4 bases; bases with no gene match: 8. The CDR3 spells CSVGTDRGSSYEQYF. CDR3 in DNA: TGCAGCGTTGGGACTGACAGGGGAAGCTCCTACGAGCAGTACTTC.

V usage is TRBV4-3 and J usage is TRBJ2-2; TRBD2 aligns across 12 bases. V dropped 5 bases and J dropped 1; count of bases not matched to a gene: 5. This CDR3 is 17 amino acids long. Germline V gene lookup returns CDR1 LGHNA and CDR2 YSLEER. This CDR3 is CASSAGLAGLNTGELFF. The CDR3 bases are TGCGCCAGCAGCGCGGGACTAGCGGGCTTGAACACCGGGGAGCTGTTTTTT.

The rearrangement uses TRBV6-2 or TRBV6-3 and TRBJ2-7, with 8 bases fitting TRBD1. V was clipped by 0 bases and J by 10 bases; unmatched bases: 5. The CDR3 contains 13 residues. CDR1 and CDR2 from the germline V gene are MNHEY and SVGEGT. The DNA for the CDR3 is TGTGCCAGCAGTTACTCCGGGACAGGACAACAGTACTTC. Residues: CASSYSGTGQQYF.

V gene TRBV27 combines with J gene TRBJ2-3; unclear D gene. This CDR3 spans 15 amino acids. V gave up 0 bases and J gave up 1 base, with 8 bases separating them. CDR1 and CDR2 from the germline V gene are MNHEY and SMNVEV (reference sequence). CDR3 DNA sequence: TGTGCCAGCAGTTTATCAGGGCTCGGCACAGATACGCAGTATTTT. It encodes CASSLSGLGTDTQYF.

This clone appeared a few times. The genes are TRBV18 and TRBJ2-7; D ambiguous. The germline gives CDR1 KGHSH, CDR2 LQKENI. Deletions cut 0 bases from V and 0 bases from J, with 9 bases between. The length of the CDR3 is 15 residues. The CDR3 is CASSPPMGSSYEQYF. CDR3 nucleotides: TGTGCCAGCTCACCACCTATGGGCAGCTCCTACGAGCAGTACTTC.

The chain has TRBV28 and TRBJ2-3; unclear D gene. Looked up from germline, CDR1 is MDHEN and CDR2 is SYDVKM. The CDR3 extends over 11 amino acids. The V and J ends lost 2 bases and 6 bases respectively, with 3 bases between them. CDR3 residues: CASSLRDTQYF. The CDR3 bases are TGTGCCAGCAGTTTAAGGGATACGCAGTATTTT.

The table lists this clone with a few counts. V gene TRBV29-1 combines with J gene TRBJ1-5, with a weak D call TRBD1 (5 bases). The CDR3 spans 13 residues. CDR1 and CDR2 (germline): SQVTM, ANQGSEA. Trimming took off 7 bases at V and 2 bases at J, with 12 bases between the two ends. CDR3 bases: TGCAGCGCTGGACGGGGCGGCAATCAGCCCCAGCATTTT. This sequence encodes CSAGRGGNQPQHF.

This chain joins TRBV6-6 and TRBJ2-2; D is unresolved. The CDR3 has 14 residues. V was trimmed by 6 bases and J by 7 bases, leaving 15 bases between them. CDR1 and CDR2 (germline): MNHNY, SVGAGI (reference sequence). The CDR3 is CASSVWVMGGELFF. As DNA, the CDR3 is TGTGCCAGCAGCGTATGGGTAATGGGCGGGGAGCTGTTTTTT.

This clone was detected a few times. The V call is TRBV28, the J call TRBJ2-2; perhaps TRBD1 as D (5 bases). The CDR3 loop spans 13 amino acids. The V end was cut by 8 bases, the J end by 9 bases, with 16 bases between. Germline CDR1 and CDR2: MDHEN and SYDVKM. Written as DNA, the CDR3 is TGTGCCAGCCATCTTCAGGGTTCCCGGGAGCTGTTTTTT. Protein sequence: CASHLQGSRELFF.